This T cell receptor beta chain was documented in a study of T cell repertoires in cytomegalovirus infection. TCRdb reprocessed the reads with MiXCR, giving one entry per CDR3 protein. The sample contains about 260,000 distinct CDR3 sequences, roughly 9% of which appear only once. This clonotype was picked up a small number of times. Sequenced: PBMCs. The source of this sequence is a human donor in good health (CMV status not recorded). Some clones in this sample may be carry-over from other donors' samples.

Written as DNA, the CDR3 is TGCAGCGTTGAAAGAGAGATCACAGATACGCAGTATTTT. Its protein product is CSVEREITDTQYF. The chain recombines TRBV29-1 with TRBJ2-3, with D unresolved. V was clipped by 2 bases and J by 2 bases, with 8 bases between them. Germline V gene sequence: CDR1 SQVTM, CDR2 ANQGSEA. There are 13 residues in the CDR3.